The 2 T cell receptor beta chains below all came from one sample that was sequenced in a study of cytotoxic CD8 clonotypes in ibrutinib-treated CLL. Sequenced by immunoSEQ multiplex PCR; TCRdb stores in-frame clones only, minus some. The repertoire holds roughly 200,000 clones, with about four fifths as singletons. The sample consisted of PBMCs, taken after 12 months of ibrutinib treatment. These receptors originate from a human donor with chronic lymphocytic leukemia.

The J gene is TRBJ2-3, the V gene TRBV11-2; D ambiguous. The CDR3 runs 17 residues. In germline, CDR1 is SGHAT, CDR2 FQNNGV. V lost 5 bases to trimming and J lost 1 base, with 19 bases between them. The CDR3 DNA sequence: TGTGCCAGCAGCAGAATTCCAGACCCTTCTGGCACAGATACGCAGTATTTT. Protein: CASSRIPDPSGTDTQYF.

The chain employs TRBV7-8 and TRBJ2-3; the match to TRBD2 covers 7 bases. The CDR3 sequence is 13 residues long. Per germline, CDR1 SGHVS and CDR2 FQNEAQ. Trimming at V came to 10 bases and at J to 2 bases, leaving 6 bases not matched to a gene. For the CDR3, the DNA is TGTGCCACGACGCGGGGGATCACAGATACGCAGTATTTT. This encodes CATTRGITDTQYF.